This T cell receptor (beta chain) came from a study of T cell repertoires in cytomegalovirus infection. General study points: CMV-specific HLA-C-restricted TCR beta clonotypes dominated the ex vivo response.

The V and J ends lost 0 bases and 3 bases respectively, with 14 bases between them. From germline, CDR1 is LGHDT and CDR2 YNNKEL (reference sequence). This CDR3 spans 17 amino acids. Via MiXCR, TCRdb re-called the reads, giving one row per CDR3 protein. The table records about 740,000 distinct CDR3 sequences, 30% to 40% of them present only once. Worth noting for this clonotype: Its antigen is unknown.

This specimen consisted of cultured PBMCs, obtained from culture after CMV antigen stimulation. The clonotype comes from a human donor in good health (CMV status not recorded). Some clones in this sample may be carry-over from other donors' samples. This chain links TRBV3-1 with TRBJ1-4; D is unclear. CDR3: CASSQESSFDSNEKLFF. The CDR3 nucleotides read TGTGCCAGCAGCCAAGAGAGTTCCTTCGACTCTAATGAAAAACTGTTTTTT.